This entry lists 21 T cell receptor beta chains sequenced from one sample in a study of Graves' ophthalmopathy and Graves' hyperthyroidism (dated by TCRdb to 2016 to 2019). Sequenced on an Illumina HiSeq 2000. TCR beta CDR3 regions were amplified from RNA transcripts for repertoire sequencing. HTBI primers and the Qiagen OneStep RT-PCR kit were used in a first-round RT-PCR, which was followed by a second-round multiplex PCR, size selection and purification. The public reads were reprocessed in TCRdb via fastp at Q25 and MiXCR, keeping in-frame beta chains. Duplicate CDR3 protein sequences are folded into a single record with the most common DNA and genes. Counted in this sample were just over 600,000 distinct CDR3 sequences; about 20% of them appeared once. The top ten clonotypes cover around 6.5% of the sample. The sample consisted of peripheral blood. The receptors originated from a woman between 18 and 30 years old with stable Graves' hyperthyroidism. Some clones in this sample may be carry-over from other donors' samples. Donor details come from another sample of the same person, matched by shared clones.

This clonotype was found many times. The chain is built from TRBV12-3 or TRBV12-4 and TRBJ1-6; no firm D call. CDR3 length: 12 residues. Between the trimmed V and J ends, which lost 4 bases and 12 bases, there was a span of 10 bases. In nucleotides, the CDR3 is TGTGCCAGCAGTTCCTTTTATATACCCCTCCACTTT. Residues: CASSSFYIPLHF.

Comment on this clonotype: The junction and the germline gene differ at one end; a read error may be behind it. The chain recombines TRBV6-2 or TRBV6-3 with TRBJ2-4; TRBD1 might be the D (5 bases). This CDR3 spans 14 amino acids. CDR1 and CDR2 (germline): MNHEY, SVGEGT. The CDR3 reads CASSYSSAGNIKYF. For the CDR3, the DNA is TGTGCCAGCAGTTACTCGAGTGCAGGGAACATTAAGTACTTC.

This clonotype occurred many times. The V call is TRBV6-1, the J call TRBJ2-7; 7 nucleotides line up with TRBD2. CDR3 length equals 15 residues. Trimming took 6 bases from V and 0 from J; bases not matched to a gene: 8. Germline V CDR1 and CDR2: MNHNS, SASEGT. CDR3 sequence: CASRPPAGSSYEQYF. The CDR3 DNA reads TGTGCCAGCAGACCCCCAGCGGGGAGCTCCTACGAGCAGTACTTC.

There are many counts of this clonotype. This sequence joins TRBV6-1 and TRBJ1-1; weak D call: TRBD1 (6 bases). Germline V gives CDR1 MNHNS, CDR2 SASEGT. The CDR3 runs to 14 residues. The germline V and J ends were trimmed by 6 bases and 0 bases, with 11 bases remaining between them. In DNA, the CDR3 is TGTGCCAGCAGACCGACAGGACTGAACACTGAAGCTTTCTTT. Its protein is CASRPTGLNTEAFF.

This clonotype was found many times. The CDR3: CASSSRDSGNTEAFF. Here the CDR3 DNA reads TGTGCCAGCAGTTCCAGGGACAGCGGGAACACTGAAGCTTTCTTT. The chain employs TRBV12-3 or TRBV12-4 and TRBJ1-1; 7 positions agree with TRBD1. This CDR3 comprises 15 residues. V lost 4 bases and J lost 1; bases outside the gene matches: 6.

With respect to this clonotype: This is likely a read error, given that the CDR3 carries no conserved phenylalanine or tryptophan at its end. V is TRBV10-3 and J is TRBJ2-6; possibly TRBD1 or TRBD2 for D (6 bases each). Germline loops: CDR1 ENHRY, CDR2 SYGVKD. The CDR3 consists of 15 residues. In DNA form, the CDR3 reads TGTGCTTACTCAAGGGGGGACTCTGGGGCCAACGTCCTGACTTCC. It is translated as CAYSRGDSGANVLTS.

This chain uses TRBV12-3 or TRBV12-4 with TRBJ1-2; 8 nucleotides agree with TRBD1. This CDR3 is 13 amino acids long. The J segment lost 7 bases and the V segment lost 6 bases, leaving 7 bases of the junction unmatched. CDR3 protein: CASRIGQGSGYTF. In DNA, the CDR3 is TGTGCCAGCAGAATCGGACAGGGTAGTGGCTACACCTTC.

This rearrangement joins TRBV20-1 to TRBJ1-2, with TRBD1 identical over 8 bases. The CDR3 runs 15 residues. Germline V gives CDR1 DFQATT, CDR2 SNEGSKA (reference sequence). Germline trimming cut 4 bases from V and 4 bases from J; bases unmatched to any gene: 11. Here the CDR3 reads CSATIGQGFLYGYTF. CDR3 nucleotides: TGCAGTGCTACAATTGGACAGGGCTTTCTCTATGGCTACACCTTC.

This clonotype was seen many times. The chain recombines TRBV7-2 with TRBJ2-5; perhaps TRBD1 as D (5 bases). V shed 4 bases and J shed 2 bases, with 20 bases lying between them. This CDR3 contains 17 residues. The germline V gene encodes CDR1 SGHTA and CDR2 FQGNSA. In DNA form, the CDR3 reads TGTGCCAGCAGCTCCTTCCCAAGGGGCAGAATACAAGAGACCCAGTACTTC. It yields the protein CASSSFPRGRIQETQYF.

This chain joins TRBV2 and TRBJ2-2, with 9 bases fitting TRBD1. The CDR3 sequence is 15 residues long. From germline, CDR1 is SNHLY and CDR2 FYNNEI. With 5 bases clipped from V and 7 bases from J, the junction kept 8 bases outside the gene matches. The CDR3 nucleotides are TGTGCCAGCAGTTCGGACAGGGGACATGGCGGGGAGCTGTTTTTT. This translates into CASSSDRGHGGELFF.

This clonotype has more than one count but fewer than ten. The V gene is TRBV19, the J gene TRBJ2-2; TRBD2 matches 7 bases. J gave up 6 bases and V 6 bases, and 7 bases lay outside the gene matches. Germline lookup yields CDR1 LNHDA and CDR2 SQIVND (reference sequence). The CDR3 is made up of 14 amino acids. DNA for the CDR3: TGTGCCAGTAGATTGCGGGAGTGGTCCGGGGAGCTGTTTTTT. Translated: CASRLREWSGELFF.

This clonotype showed up many times. The gene calls are TRBV27 and TRBJ1-2; D call uncertain. The germline gives CDR1 MNHEY, CDR2 SMNVEV (reference sequence). CDR3 length equals 13 residues. Between the trimmed V and J ends, which lost 4 bases and 4 bases, there was a span of 10 bases. This CDR3 reads CASSYGRLYGYTF. CDR3 sequence (DNA): TGTGCCAGCAGTTATGGACGGCTCTATGGCTACACCTTC.

This clonotype was counted between two and nine times. The chain recombines TRBV11-2 with TRBJ2-7; 10 positions agree with TRBD2. This CDR3 is 19 amino acids long. Germline V gene sequence: CDR1 SGHAT, CDR2 FQNNGV. The J segment lost 0 bases and the V segment lost 3 bases, leaving 14 bases of the junction unmatched. CDR3 DNA sequence: TGTGCCAGCAGCTTTCGGGCAGCTAGCGGGAGCAAAAGCTCCTACGAGCAGTACTTC. This encodes CASSFRAASGSKSSYEQYF.

This clonotype was seen repeatedly, ten times or more. This chain uses TRBV6-1 with TRBJ1-1; the D gene is possibly TRBD1 (5 bases). Germline V lookup: CDR1 MNHNS, CDR2 SASEGT. The CDR3 runs to 16 residues. V was shortened by 2 bases and J by 0 bases, with 13 bases between the two germline ends. The chain's CDR3 is CASSENPGTVNTEAFF. The CDR3 DNA reads as TGTGCCAGCAGTGAAAACCCCGGGACGGTGAACACTGAAGCTTTCTTT.

The chain combines TRBV12-3 or TRBV12-4 with TRBJ2-4, with TRBD2 matching 10 bases. Trimming cost V 2 bases and J 7 bases; bases outside gene matches: 5. CDR3 length: 15 residues. The chain's CDR3 is CASSLSSGGENIQYF. In DNA form, the CDR3 reads TGTGCCAGCAGTTTATCGAGCGGGGGGGAGAACATTCAGTACTTC.

Ten or more counts support this clonotype. V usage is TRBV28 and J usage is TRBJ2-7; TRBD1 is a possible D gene (7 bases). The germline V gene has CDR1 MDHEN and CDR2 SYDVKM. The CDR3 extends over 15 amino acids. V was cut by 3 bases and J by 4 bases, with 16 bases left in between. CDR3 in DNA: TGTGCCAGCAGTTTGGCGGGACAGAGGGAATACGAGCAGTACTTC. This codes for CASSLAGQREYEQYF.

This clonotype has a handful of counts. V usage is TRBV28 and J usage is TRBJ2-5; the D call may be TRBD1 or TRBD2 (5 bases each). CDR1 and CDR2 (germline): MDHEN, SYDVKM. This CDR3 is built from 18 residues. V lost 1 base to trimming and J lost 4 bases, with 22 bases between them. In DNA, the CDR3 is TGTGCCAGCAGTTTATTCCCACCATGGGGGAGCAGTGGAGAGACCCAGTACTTC. Translation gives CASSLFPPWGSSGETQYF.

The J gene is TRBJ1-2, the V gene TRBV4-2; D ambiguous. Germline V lookup: CDR1 LGHNA, CDR2 YNFKEQ. Trimming removed 1 base at V and 0 bases at J, with 6 bases between. The CDR3 runs 14 residues. The CDR3 sequence is CASSQVGANYGYTF. The CDR3, as DNA: TGTGCCAGCAGCCAAGTCGGGGCTAACTATGGCTACACCTTC.

This chain joins TRBV6-1 and TRBJ2-2; tentative D call: TRBD2 (5 bases). The V gene's germline CDR1 is MNHNS and CDR2 SASEGT. CDR3 length: 15 amino acids. Trimming removed 6 bases at V and 5 bases at J, with 16 bases between. CDR3 sequence (DNA): TGTGCCAGCAGCCCGACACCCAGAGGGACCGGGGAGCTGTTTTTT. Amino acids: CASSPTPRGTGELFF.

This rearrangement joins TRBV6-5 to TRBJ1-5, with D hard to call. V dropped 2 bases and J dropped 5 bases, with 13 bases sitting between them. CDR1 is MNHEY and CDR2 is SVGAGI in the germline V gene. This CDR3 contains 15 residues. The CDR3 reads CASSYAPRVYQPQHF. The CDR3, as DNA: TGTGCCAGCAGTTACGCCCCGAGGGTTTATCAGCCCCAGCATTTT.

The chain recombines TRBV12-3 or TRBV12-4 with TRBJ1-6; no clear D gene. The CDR3 extends over 14 amino acids. The V gene lost 8 bases and the J gene lost 5 bases, with 13 bases spanning the gap. CDR3 DNA: TGTGCCAGCTCCTTACAGATAAATAATTCACCCCTCCACTTT. It specifies CASSLQINNSPLHF.